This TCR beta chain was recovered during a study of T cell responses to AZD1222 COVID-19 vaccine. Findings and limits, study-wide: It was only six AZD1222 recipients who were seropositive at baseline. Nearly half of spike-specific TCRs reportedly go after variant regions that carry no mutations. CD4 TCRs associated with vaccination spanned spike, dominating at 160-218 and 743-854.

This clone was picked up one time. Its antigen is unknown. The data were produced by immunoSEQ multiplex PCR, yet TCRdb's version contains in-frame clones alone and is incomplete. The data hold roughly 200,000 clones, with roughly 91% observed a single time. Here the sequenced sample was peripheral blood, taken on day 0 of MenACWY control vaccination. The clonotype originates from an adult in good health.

CDR3 bases: TGTGCCAGCTCACCCATGGGGTATGGATCTGGAAACACCATATATTTT. Protein: CASSPMGYGSGNTIYF. The genes are TRBV18 and TRBJ1-3; no definite D call. The CDR3 has 16 residues. Looked up from germline, CDR1 is KGHSH and CDR2 is LQKENI. Trimming stripped 3 bases from V and 1 base from J, with 13 bases between.